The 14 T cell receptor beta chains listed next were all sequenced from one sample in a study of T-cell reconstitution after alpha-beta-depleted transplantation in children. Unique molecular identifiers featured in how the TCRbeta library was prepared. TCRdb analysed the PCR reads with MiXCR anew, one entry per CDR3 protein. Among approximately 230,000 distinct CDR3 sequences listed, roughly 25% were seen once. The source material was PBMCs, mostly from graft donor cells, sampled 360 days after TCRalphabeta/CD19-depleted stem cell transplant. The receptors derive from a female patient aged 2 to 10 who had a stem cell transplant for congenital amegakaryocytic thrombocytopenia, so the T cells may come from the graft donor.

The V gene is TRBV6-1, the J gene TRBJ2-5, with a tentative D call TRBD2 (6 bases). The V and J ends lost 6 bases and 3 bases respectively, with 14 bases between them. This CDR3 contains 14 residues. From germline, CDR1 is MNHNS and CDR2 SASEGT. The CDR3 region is CASSRGLQKETQYF. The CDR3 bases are TGTGCCAGCAGCCGGGGACTGCAGAAAGAGACCCAGTACTTC.

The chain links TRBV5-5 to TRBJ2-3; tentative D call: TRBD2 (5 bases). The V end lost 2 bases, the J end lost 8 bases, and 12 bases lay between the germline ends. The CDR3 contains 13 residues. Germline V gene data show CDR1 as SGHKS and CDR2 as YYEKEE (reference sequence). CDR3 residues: CASSLSVGGTQYF. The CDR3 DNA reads TGTGCCAGCAGCTTATCGGTTGGAGGTACGCAGTATTTT.

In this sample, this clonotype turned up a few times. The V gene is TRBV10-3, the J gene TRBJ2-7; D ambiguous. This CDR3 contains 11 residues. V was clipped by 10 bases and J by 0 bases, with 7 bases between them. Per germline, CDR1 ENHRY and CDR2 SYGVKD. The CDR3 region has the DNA TGTGCCACCACGGACTCCTACGAGCAGTACTTC. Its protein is CATTDSYEQYF.

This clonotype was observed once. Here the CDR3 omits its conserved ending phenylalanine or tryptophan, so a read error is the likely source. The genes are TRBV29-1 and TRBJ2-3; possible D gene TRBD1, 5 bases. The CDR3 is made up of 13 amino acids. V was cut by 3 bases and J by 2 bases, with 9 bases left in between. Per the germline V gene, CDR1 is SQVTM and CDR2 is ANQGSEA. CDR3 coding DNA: TGCAGCGTTGAGGGGCCCCACACAGATACGCAGTATGTT. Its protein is CSVEGPHTDTQYV.

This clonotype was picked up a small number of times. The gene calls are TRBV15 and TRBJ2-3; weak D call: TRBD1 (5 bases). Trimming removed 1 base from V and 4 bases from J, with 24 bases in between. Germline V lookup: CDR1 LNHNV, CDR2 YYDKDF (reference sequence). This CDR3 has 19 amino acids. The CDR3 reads CATSRGVQGAPHHPDTQYF. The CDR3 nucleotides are TGTGCCACCAGCAGAGGGGTGCAGGGCGCCCCCCACCACCCAGATACGCAGTATTTT.

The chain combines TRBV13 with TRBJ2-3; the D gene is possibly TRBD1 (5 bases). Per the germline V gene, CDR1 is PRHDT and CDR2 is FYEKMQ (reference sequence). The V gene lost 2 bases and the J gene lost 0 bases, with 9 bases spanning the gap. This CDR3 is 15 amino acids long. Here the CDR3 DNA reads TGTGCCAGCAGCTTAAGGGGCCTGAGCACAGATACGCAGTATTTT. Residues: CASSLRGLSTDTQYF.

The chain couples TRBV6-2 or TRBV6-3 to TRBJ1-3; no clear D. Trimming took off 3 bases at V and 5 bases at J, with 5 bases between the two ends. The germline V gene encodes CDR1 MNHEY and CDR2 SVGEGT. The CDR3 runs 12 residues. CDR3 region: CASSYSRNTIYF. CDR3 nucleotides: TGTGCCAGCAGTTATTCCCGAAACACCATATATTTT.

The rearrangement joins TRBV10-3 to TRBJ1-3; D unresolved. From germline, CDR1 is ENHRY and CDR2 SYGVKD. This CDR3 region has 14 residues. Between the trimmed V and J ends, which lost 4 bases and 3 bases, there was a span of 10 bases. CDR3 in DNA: TGTGCCATCAGTGGTGTGCAGAGTGGAAACACCATATATTTT. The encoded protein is CAISGVQSGNTIYF.

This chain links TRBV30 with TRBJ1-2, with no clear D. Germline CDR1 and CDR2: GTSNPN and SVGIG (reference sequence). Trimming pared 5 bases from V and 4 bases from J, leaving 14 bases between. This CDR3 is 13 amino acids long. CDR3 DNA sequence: TGTGCCTGGGGAGATCGGACGGGCTATGGCTACACCTTC. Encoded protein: CAWGDRTGYGYTF.

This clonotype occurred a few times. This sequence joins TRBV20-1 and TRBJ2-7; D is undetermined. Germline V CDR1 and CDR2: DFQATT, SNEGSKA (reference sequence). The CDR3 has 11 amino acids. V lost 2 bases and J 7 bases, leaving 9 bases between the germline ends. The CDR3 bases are TGCAGTGCTAGAAACCGACCAGAGCAGTACTTC. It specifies CSARNRPEQYF.

The DNA for the CDR3 is TGCAGTGCTAGCCCGGACTATACAGATACGCAGTATTTT. Its translation: CSASPDYTDTQYF. The V call is TRBV20-1, the J call TRBJ2-3; weak D call: TRBD2 (6 bases). V was shortened by 3 bases and J by 3 bases, with 10 bases between the two germline ends. The germline V gene encodes CDR1 DFQATT and CDR2 SNEGSKA (reference sequence). The CDR3 runs to 13 residues.

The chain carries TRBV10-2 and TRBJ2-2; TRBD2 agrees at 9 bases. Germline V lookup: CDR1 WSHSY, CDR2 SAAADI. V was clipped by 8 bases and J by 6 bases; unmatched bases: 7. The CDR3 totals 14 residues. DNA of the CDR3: TGCGCCAGCGTCACGGCGGGGGGGGCCGGGGAGCTGTTTTTT. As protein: CASVTAGGAGELFF.

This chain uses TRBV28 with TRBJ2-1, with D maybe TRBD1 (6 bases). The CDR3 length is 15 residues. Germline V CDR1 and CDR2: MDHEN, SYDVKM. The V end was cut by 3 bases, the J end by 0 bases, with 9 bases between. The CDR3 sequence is CASSFGTLSYNEQFF. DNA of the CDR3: TGTGCCAGCAGTTTCGGGACACTCTCCTACAATGAGCAGTTCTTC. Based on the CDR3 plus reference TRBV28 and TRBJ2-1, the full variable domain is DVKVTQSSRYLVKRTGEKVFLECVQDMDHENMFWYRQDPGLGLRLIYFSYDVKMKEKGDIPEGYSVSREKKERFSLILESASTNQTSMYLCASSFGTLSYNEQFFGPGTRLTVL.

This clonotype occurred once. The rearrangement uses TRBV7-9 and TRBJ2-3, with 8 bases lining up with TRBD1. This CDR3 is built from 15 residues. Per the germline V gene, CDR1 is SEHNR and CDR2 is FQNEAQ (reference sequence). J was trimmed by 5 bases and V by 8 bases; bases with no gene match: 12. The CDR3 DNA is TGTGCCAGCGGGTCCCCGGACAGGGCGGAAGATACGCAGTATTTT. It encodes CASGSPDRAEDTQYF.